One and the same sample provided the 19 T cell receptor beta chains below, sequenced in a study of blood T cell repertoires in COVID-19. Sequencing used immunoSEQ multiplex PCR; TCRdb keeps in-frame clones, though not all of them. The data show about 100,000 clones, approximately 91% seen once. Sample: peripheral blood. These receptors all stem from a man aged 50 to 60 with active COVID-19.

CDR3 bases: TGTGCCAGCAGCTTAGCGGGGGCTGGTAAGACCCAGTACTTC. Translation gives CASSLAGAGKTQYF. The chain carries TRBV7-3 and TRBJ2-5, with D possibly TRBD2 on 7 matching bases. Germline V lookup: CDR1 SGHTA, CDR2 FQGTGA. This CDR3 has 14 amino acids. V lost 2 bases, J lost 6 bases, and 13 bases lay in between.

The V gene is TRBV11-2, the J gene TRBJ2-3; 10 bases fit TRBD2. Trimming at V came to 5 bases and at J to 3 bases, leaving 8 bases not matched to a gene. CDR3 length: 16 amino acids. Germline V CDR1 and CDR2: SGHAT, FQNNGV. CDR3 sequence (DNA): TGTGCCAGCAGCCCGGTAGCGGGGGGATCAACAGATACGCAGTATTTT. Amino acid sequence: CASSPVAGGSTDTQYF.

The chain uses TRBV24-1 and TRBJ2-2; 11 nucleotides agree with TRBD1. Germline trimming cut 4 bases from V and 4 bases from J; bases unmatched to any gene: 7. This CDR3 spans 17 amino acids. Germline values: CDR1 KGHDR, CDR2 SFDVKD. CDR3 loop: CATSEPGQGAITGELFF. DNA for the CDR3: TGTGCCACCAGTGAGCCAGGACAGGGGGCCATCACCGGGGAGCTGTTTTTT.

The rearrangement uses TRBV3-1 (or the pseudogene TRBV3-2) and TRBJ1-4; possibly TRBD1 for D (6 bases). Trimming removed 0 bases at V and 7 bases at J, with 12 bases between. The CDR3 contains 15 residues. Germline V gives CDR1 LGHDT, CDR2 YNNKEL (reference sequence). This chain's CDR3 is CASSQDRSRGEKLFF. Here the CDR3 DNA reads TGTGCCAGCAGCCAAGATCGGTCCAGGGGTGAAAAACTGTTTTTT.

The V gene is TRBV7-6, the J gene TRBJ1-6; D is uncertain. The ends were cut back, 0 bases at V and 5 bases at J, with 14 bases in the middle. CDR3 size: 17 residues. Per germline, CDR1 SGHVS and CDR2 FNYEAQ. CDR3 loop: CASSLAVPGSDNSPLHF. For the CDR3, the DNA is TGTGCCAGCAGCTTAGCGGTGCCCGGGTCAGATAATTCACCCCTCCACTTT.

The chain employs TRBV3-1 (or the pseudogene TRBV3-2) and TRBJ1-1; maybe TRBD1 (6 bases). The CDR3 has 13 amino acids. V lost 4 bases and J 5 bases, leaving 11 bases between the germline ends. CDR1 is LGHDT, CDR2 YNNKEL, per germline (reference sequence). The CDR3 spells CASSRQERTEAFF. The CDR3 DNA is TGTGCCAGCAGCCGACAGGAGCGGACTGAAGCTTTCTTT.

The chain is built from TRBV11-2 and TRBJ2-7; 9 bases agree with TRBD1. The V and J ends lost 5 bases and 1 base, in that order; junction bases with no gene match: 6. Germline assignment: CDR1 SGHAT and CDR2 FQNNGV. This CDR3 is built from 15 residues. The CDR3 sequence: CASSDRDRASYEQYF. In DNA, the CDR3 is TGTGCCAGCAGCGACCGGGACAGGGCGTCCTACGAGCAGTACTTC.

This chain joins TRBV21-1 and TRBJ2-1; TRBD1 was called by the table and not checked on the DNA. TRBV21-1 is a documented pseudogene. The CDR3 has 16 residues. CDR3 in DNA: TGTGCCAGCGGCAAGGTGGGCCTTCTCTCCTACAATGAGCAGTTCTTC. Its protein product is CASGKVGLLSYNEQFF.

The chain recombines TRBV9 with TRBJ1-1; 7 bases match TRBD1. This CDR3 comprises 15 residues. Germline V gene lookup returns CDR1 SGDLS and CDR2 YYNGEE. V dropped 3 bases and J dropped 0; count of bases not matched to a gene: 5. The CDR3 loop reads CASSERDSLNTEAFF. The CDR3 coding sequence is TGTGCCAGCAGCGAACGGGACAGCCTGAACACTGAAGCTTTCTTT.

This clone has only one observation. The chain joins TRBV4-1 to TRBJ1-1, with 9 bases identical to TRBD1. V was pared by 6 bases and J by 1 base, with 6 bases of the junction left unmatched. The germline V gene encodes CDR1 MGHRA and CDR2 YSYEKL. The CDR3 sequence is 15 residues long. The CDR3 region is CASSKGQGPNTEAFF. The DNA for the CDR3 is TGCGCCAGCAGTAAGGGACAGGGACCGAACACTGAAGCTTTCTTT.

The chain has TRBV19 and TRBJ1-4; TRBD1 agrees at 7 bases. The CDR3 is made up of 14 amino acids. The V segment lost 4 bases and the J segment 4 bases; nucleotides outside the gene matches: 3. Germline loops: CDR1 LNHDA, CDR2 SQIVND (reference sequence). The CDR3 DNA follows: TGTGCCAGTAGTAGGGGGGACAGTAATGAAAAACTGTTTTTT. This codes for CASSRGDSNEKLFF.

This clone was seen once. The V gene is TRBV18, the J gene TRBJ2-6, with D tentatively TRBD2 (5 bases). This CDR3 has 16 amino acids. Germline V gene data show CDR1 as KGHSH and CDR2 as LQKENI. Trimming removed 3 bases from V and 1 base from J, with 10 bases in between. For the CDR3, the DNA is TGTGCCAGCTCACCTCAGAGAGGGTCTGGGGCCAACGTCCTGACTTTC. Protein product: CASSPQRGSGANVLTF. Complete variable domain (other parts from reference TRBV18 and TRBJ2-6): NAGVMQNPRHLVRRRGQEARLRCSPMKGHSHVYWYRQLPEEGLKFMVYLQKENIIDESGMPKERFSAEFPKEGPSILRIQQVVRGDSAAYFCASSPQRGSGANVLTFGAGSRLTVL.

V gene TRBV7-8 combines with J gene TRBJ2-1; D is unclear. The CDR3 is 16 residues long. Between the trimmed V and J ends, which lost 4 bases and 0 bases, there was a span of 13 bases. Germline loops: CDR1 SGHVS, CDR2 FQNEAQ. The CDR3 is CASSSAHPSSYNEQFF. The DNA of the CDR3 is TGTGCCAGCAGCTCCGCCCATCCGAGCTCCTACAATGAGCAGTTCTTC.

V and J are TRBV5-1 and TRBJ2-7; 9 nucleotides agree with TRBD1. V lost 0 bases and J lost 6; bases outside the gene matches: 7. The germline V gene has CDR1 SGHRS and CDR2 YFSETQ. The CDR3 has 15 residues. The CDR3 DNA reads as TGCGCCAGCAGCTTGGCGGGACAGGGTTTGGTCGAGCAGTACTTC. Its protein is CASSLAGQGLVEQYF.

This sequence joins TRBV7-7 and TRBJ2-6; a possible D gene is TRBD2 (5 bases). Trimming removed 5 bases at V and 2 bases at J, with 19 bases between. The V gene's germline CDR1 is SSHAT and CDR2 FNYEAQ (reference sequence). The CDR3 sequence is 18 residues long. The CDR3 protein is CASSEWTLGQPGANVLTF. CDR3 nucleotides: TGTGCCAGCAGCGAATGGACTTTGGGCCAGCCTGGGGCCAACGTCCTGACTTTC.

The rearrangement links TRBV5-5 to TRBJ1-1; 8 positions agree with TRBD1. Germline V gene sequence: CDR1 SGHKS, CDR2 YYEKEE (reference sequence). The V segment lost 4 bases and the J segment 3 bases; nucleotides outside the gene matches: 8. There are 15 residues in the CDR3. The CDR3 DNA reads TGTGCCAGCAGCCTTAGGACAGGGAGGGACACTGAAGCTTTCTTT. Translated: CASSLRTGRDTEAFF. Supplemented by reference TRBV5-5 and TRBJ1-1, the full variable domain reads DAGVTQSPTHLIKTRGQQVTLRCSPISGHKSVSWYQQVLGQGPQFIFQYYEKEERGRGNFPDRFSARQFPNYSSELNVNALLLGDSALYLCASSLRTGRDTEAFFGQGTRLTVV.

V usage is TRBV5-6 and J usage is TRBJ1-6, with no clear D. CDR1 is SGHDT, CDR2 YYEEEE, per germline. The CDR3 consists of 14 residues. The ends were cut back, 0 bases at V and 4 bases at J, with 5 bases in the middle. The CDR3 DNA reads as TGTGCCAGCAGCTTGGGGCAATATAATTCACCCCTCCACTTT. Translating gives CASSLGQYNSPLHF.

The V call is TRBV18, the J call TRBJ2-5, with TRBD2 matching over 13 bases. Trimming cost V 3 bases and J 4 bases; bases outside gene matches: 2. CDR3 length equals 15 residues. The germline gives CDR1 KGHSH, CDR2 LQKENI. DNA of the CDR3: TGTGCCAGCTCACCCGGACTAGCGGGGGTAGAGACCCAGTACTTC. As protein: CASSPGLAGVETQYF.

The chain carries TRBV5-5 and TRBJ2-3; possibly TRBD2 for D (6 bases). CDR3 length: 17 residues. Trimming pared 4 bases from V and 0 bases from J, leaving 18 bases between. Germline lookup yields CDR1 SGHKS and CDR2 YYEKEE (reference sequence). The CDR3 region has the DNA TGTGCCAGCAGCCAACAAACTAGCCGTACTAGCACAGATACGCAGTATTTT. As protein: CASSQQTSRTSTDTQYF.